The T cell receptor beta chain described here comes from a study of blood T cell repertoires in COVID-19. Turning to the study itself: Both acute and convalescent COVID-19 samples were obtained from the United States, Italy and Spain.

This CDR3 spans 13 amino acids. V shed 6 bases, J shed 9 bases, and the junction held 9 bases outside the gene matches. Data came from immunoSEQ multiplex PCR; TCRdb stores just in-frame clones and leaves some out. The sample yields 100,000 to 150,000 clones, around 89% seen once. The TCR originated in a man in his fifties with active or convalescent COVID-19. Sequencing input: peripheral blood. The chain uses TRBV12-3 or TRBV12-4 and TRBJ2-5, with 8 bases that match TRBD1. CDR3 DNA sequence: TGTGCCAGCAGAGGGACAGGCGGCGGGGCCCAGTACTTC. Translated, it gives CASRGTGGGAQYF.